The 12 T cell receptor beta chains reported below all come from one sample, sequenced in a study of blood T cell repertoires in COVID-19. Sequenced by immunoSEQ multiplex PCR; TCRdb stores in-frame clones only, minus some. The table has 75,000 to 90,000 clones, 80% seen once. The sample was peripheral blood. The source of these receptors is a woman aged 35 to 49 with active or convalescent COVID-19.

The genes are TRBV6-5 and TRBJ1-4; 10 bases are shared with TRBD1. CDR1 is MNHEY and CDR2 is SVGAGI in the germline V gene. Unmatched junction bases numbered 6, after V lost 6 bases and J lost 8 bases. This CDR3 region has 14 residues. Written as DNA, the CDR3 is TGTGCCAGCAGCCGAAAGACAGGGGGCGAAAAACTGTTTTTT. Translated: CASSRKTGGEKLFF.

This clone was picked up one time. This chain joins TRBV30 and TRBJ1-1; 7 bases align to TRBD1. CDR3 size: 14 residues. The trim removed 3 bases at V and 4 bases at J, leaving 8 bases unmatched. The germline CDR1 and CDR2 sequences are GTSNPN and SVGIG (reference sequence). The CDR3 DNA is TGTGCCTGGAGCCCAAACAGGGGTGGCACTGAAGCTTTCTTT. The encoded protein is CAWSPNRGGTEAFF.

The J gene is TRBJ2-3, the V gene TRBV27, with 10 bases aligning to TRBD2. J was trimmed by 3 bases and V by 5 bases; bases with no gene match: 5. Germline V gene data show CDR1 as MNHEY and CDR2 as SMNVEV (reference sequence). The CDR3 length is 15 residues. The CDR3 reads CASSPLAGETDTQYF. The CDR3 nucleotides read TGTGCCAGCAGTCCTCTAGCGGGAGAGACAGATACGCAGTATTTT.

Written as DNA, the CDR3 is TGTGCCAGCAGCCTCGCCAGAATGAACACTGAAGCTTTCTTT. It encodes CASSLARMNTEAFF. The V call is TRBV13, the J call TRBJ1-1; D unresolved. In germline, CDR1 is PRHDT, CDR2 FYEKMQ (reference sequence). The CDR3 totals 14 residues. Deletions cut 5 bases from V and 0 bases from J, with 10 bases between.

For the CDR3, the DNA is TGCGCCAGCAGCCAGGGGACGTTCACAGATACGCAGTATTTT. The encoded protein is CASSQGTFTDTQYF. This sequence joins TRBV5-1 and TRBJ2-3; tentative D call: TRBD1 (6 bases). The CDR3 is 14 amino acids. Germline V gene lookup returns CDR1 SGHRS and CDR2 YFSETQ. V shed 4 bases and J shed 2 bases, with 11 bases lying between them.

This chain joins TRBV19 and TRBJ1-3, with D hard to call. V dropped 7 bases and J dropped 3 bases, with 10 bases sitting between them. Germline CDR1 LNHDA, CDR2 SQIVND (reference sequence). The length of the CDR3 is 13 residues. The CDR3 region has the DNA TGTGCCAGTAACGCGGGCATTGGAAACACCATATATTTT. This translates into CASNAGIGNTIYF.

This clone was picked up one time. The rearrangement uses TRBV5-1 and TRBJ2-6, with TRBD1 matching 9 bases. CDR1 SGHRS and CDR2 YFSETQ come from the germline V gene. The CDR3 consists of 16 residues. J was trimmed by 2 bases and V by 4 bases; bases with no gene match: 4. The CDR3 DNA reads as TGCGCCAGCAGCCCGAGGACAGGGGCTGGGGCCAACGTCCTGACTTTC. Protein product: CASSPRTGAGANVLTF.

The chain is built from TRBV18 and TRBJ1-5; a weak D match, TRBD1 (5 bases). V gave up 6 bases and J gave up 5 bases, with 11 bases separating them. The CDR3 covers 13 residues. Looked up from germline, CDR1 is KGHSH and CDR2 is LQKENI. In nucleotides, the CDR3 is TGTGCCAGCTCCAGGACGGGGGATCAGCCCCAGCATTTT. Its protein is CASSRTGDQPQHF.

J is TRBJ1-1 and V is TRBV6-5; tentative D call: TRBD1 (6 bases). The CDR3 has 13 residues. The germline V gene encodes CDR1 MNHEY and CDR2 SVGAGI. Trimming stripped 7 bases from V and 3 bases from J, with 12 bases between. The CDR3, as DNA: TGTGCCAGCACCAAACAGGGTTACACTGAAGCTTTCTTT. Protein sequence: CASTKQGYTEAFF.

The chain couples TRBV10-3 to TRBJ2-5, with D possibly TRBD1 on 6 matching bases. The CDR3 is 13 residues long. Trimming took 7 bases from V and 2 from J, leaving 11 bases between them. CDR1 is ENHRY and CDR2 is SYGVKD in the germline V gene. CDR3 amino acids: CAINGQIQETQYF. The CDR3 region has the DNA TGTGCCATCAATGGACAGATTCAAGAGACCCAGTACTTC.

This chain joins TRBV27 and TRBJ1-4; maybe TRBD1 (5 bases). Germline-derived CDR1 and CDR2 are MNHEY and SMNVEV (reference sequence). The V end was cut by 6 bases, the J end by 7 bases, with 9 bases between. This CDR3 is built from 12 residues. Here the CDR3 reads CASRGLGEKLFF. CDR3 coding DNA: TGTGCCAGCAGGGGACTAGGTGAAAAACTGTTTTTT. Complete variable domain (other parts from reference TRBV27 and TRBJ1-4): EAQVTQNPRYLITVTGKKLTVTCSQNMNHEYMSWYRQDPGLGLRQIYYSMNVEVTDKGDVPEGYKVSRKEKRNFPLILESPSPNQTSLYFCASRGLGEKLFFGSGTQLSVL.

This rearrangement joins TRBV28 to TRBJ2-5; 9 positions match TRBD2. Germline V CDR1 and CDR2: MDHEN, SYDVKM. V was pared by 3 bases and J by 5 bases, with 4 bases of the junction left unmatched. The CDR3 runs 14 residues. In DNA form, the CDR3 reads TGTGCCAGCAGTTTGCGGGGGGGAGGTGAGACCCAGTACTTC. The encoded protein is CASSLRGGGETQYF.